This T cell receptor beta chain stems from a study of cytomegalovirus exposure and HLA in healthy donors. In the study overall: Earlier, some 180 million T cells were analyzed, and 95 million to 140 million unique TCR beta sequences were found among them.

Turning to this clone: Antigen specificity is unknown.

Study results and caveats: Indistinguishable V segments such as TRBV6-2 and TRBV6-3 were excluded.

13 Jbeta primers and 60 Vbeta primers were used for the PCR. Original handling: Per a later analysis, the number of unique TCR beta chains was some 75 million, of which some 10 million were shared. The protocol was immunoSEQ multiplex PCR, while the TCRdb copy is restricted to in-frame clones and leaves out a portion. The V and J calls and clone size come from that table; D and trimming were worked out from the DNA. The sample consists of about 160,000 clones, over 70% of them appearing once. Unmatched junction bases numbered 4, after V lost 5 bases and J lost 2 bases. The germline V gene has CDR1 SNHLY and CDR2 FYNNEI. This CDR3 has 14 amino acids.

The sequenced material came from PBMCs. The chain joins TRBV2 to TRBJ2-5, with 8 bases identical to TRBD2. The source is a woman aged 25 to 39 in good health and CMV-seronegative. CDR3 nucleotide sequence: TGTGCCAGCAGTTTAGCGGGGAAGCAAGAGACCCAGTACTTC. Translated, it gives CASSLAGKQETQYF.